Listed below are T cell receptor beta chains from one sample, sequenced in a study of PD-1 blockade in classical Hodgkin lymphoma. Only in-frame clones appear in the TCRdb table, and some are missing; sequencing was by immunoSEQ multiplex PCR. The data contain approximately 11,000 clones, 74% of them singletons. Material: CD4+ T cells from blood, obtained before the fourth cycle of nivolumab. The receptor source for this set is a human donor with classical Hodgkin lymphoma. Each CDR3 is given with its conserved first and last residue. Fields, in order: D gene, V gene, clone size, J gene, CDR3 protein, CDR3 DNA. A D gene is named only where the DNA matches it firmly. Where a row states a size, it is once, few, many or the class of an expanded clone; other rows omit it.

TRBD1	TRBV5-1	-	TRBJ2-7	CASSTGQGGKNEQYF	TGCGCCAGCAGCACGGGACAGGGAGGGAAGAACGAGCAGTACTTC
-	TRBV6-1	-	TRBJ1-3	CASSEGSFSGNTIYF	TGTGCCAGCAGTGAAGGGTCTTTTTCTGGAAACACCATATATTTT
-	TRBV7-2	-	TRBJ2-7	CASTSDSSEQYF	TGTGCCAGCACCTCAGACTCAAGCGAGCAGTACTTC
-	TRBV7-3	-	TRBJ1-6	CASSFDRNSPLHF	TGTGCCAGCAGCTTTGATCGAAATTCACCCCTCCACTTT
TRBD2	TRBV7-2	-	TRBJ2-7	CASSLASGGSVEQYF	TGTGCCAGCAGCTTGGCTAGCGGGGGGTCGGTTGAGCAGTACTTC
-	TRBV28	-	TRBJ1-2	CASTSGLTGYTF	TGTGCCAGCACCTCGGGACTCACTGGCTACACCTTC
-	TRBV4-2	-	TRBJ2-2	CASSQVGYGELFF	TGTGCCAGCAGCCAAGTCGGTTATGGGGAGCTGTTTTTT
-	TRBV14	-	TRBJ2-1	CASSRYLVGPYNEQFF	TGTGCCAGCAGCCGCTACCTAGTAGGCCCCTACAATGAGCAGTTCTTC
-	TRBV18	-	TRBJ1-1	CASSPSIQNTEAFF	TGTGCCAGCTCACCGTCCATACAGAACACTGAAGCTTTCTTT
-	TRBV20-1	-	TRBJ2-5	CSAMTWRSQYF	TGCAGTGCCATGACTTGGCGCTCGCAGTACTTC
-	TRBV27	-	TRBJ1-2	CASSFTVAYGYTF	TGTGCCAGCAGTTTCACAGTGGCTTATGGCTACACCTTC
TRBD2	TRBV5-6	few	TRBJ2-3	CASSSGTSGSDTQYF	TGTGCCAGCAGCTCCGGGACTAGCGGGTCAGATACGCAGTATTTT
-	TRBV5-8	-	TRBJ2-7	CASSLDPGFSYEQYF	TGTGCCAGCAGCTTGGATCCGGGGTTCTCGTACGAGCAGTACTTC
-	TRBV4-2	-	TRBJ2-1	CASSQKVGRSDVNEQFF	TGTGCCAGCAGCCAAAAGGTTGGACGGAGCGATGTTAATGAGCAGTTCTTC
-	TRBV18	-	TRBJ1-4	CASSAGTNEKLFF	TGTGCCAGCTCAGCAGGTACGAATGAAAAACTGTTTTTT
-	TRBV19	-	TRBJ2-2	CASTPRSGELFF	TGTGCCAGTACCCCCCGGAGCGGGGAGCTGTTTTTT
-	TRBV5-1	-	TRBJ1-2	CASSLGGFDYGYTF	TGCGCCAGCAGTCTCGGGGGATTTGACTATGGCTACACCTTC
-	TRBV11-2	medium-sized	TRBJ2-7	CASSLEPRGEQYF	TGTGCCAGCAGCTTAGAGCCCAGAGGCGAGCAGTACTTC
-	TRBV9	-	TRBJ2-1	CASSVDRGEQFF	TGTGCCAGCAGCGTGGACCGGGGTGAGCAGTTCTTC
-	TRBV28	-	TRBJ2-5	CASSLPLSETQYF	TGTGCCAGCAGTTTACCCCTATCAGAGACCCAGTACTTC
-	TRBV2	-	TRBJ2-7	CASSEVSMGEQYF	TGTGCCAGCAGTGAAGTTTCCATGGGGGAACAGTACTTC
-	TRBV20-1	-	TRBJ2-5	CSAEWETQYF	TGCAGTGCTGAGTGGGAGACCCAGTACTTC
TRBD2	TRBV6-4	-	TRBJ2-3	CASRTSGSTDTQYF	TGTGCCAGCAGGACTAGCGGTAGCACAGATACGCAGTATTTT
-	TRBV5-8	once	TRBJ1-2	CASSRTYGYTF	TGTGCCAGCAGCCGCACCTATGGCTACACCTTC
-	TRBV27	-	TRBJ1-2	CASSITQDYGYTF	TGTGCCAGCAGTATAACACAAGACTATGGCTACACCTTC
TRBD2	TRBV10-2	-	TRBJ2-5	CASTPGKRDWETQYF	TGCGCCAGCACCCCGGGAAAGCGGGATTGGGAGACCCAGTACTTC
TRBD1	TRBV6-1	-	TRBJ1-5	CASTITGGNQPQHF	TGTGCCAGCACCATAACAGGGGGCAATCAGCCCCAGCATTTT
-	TRBV4-1	-	TRBJ1-4	CASSQGRGQSPNEKLFF	TGCGCCAGCAGCCAAGGCCGGGGGCAATCTCCTAATGAAAAACTGTTTTTT